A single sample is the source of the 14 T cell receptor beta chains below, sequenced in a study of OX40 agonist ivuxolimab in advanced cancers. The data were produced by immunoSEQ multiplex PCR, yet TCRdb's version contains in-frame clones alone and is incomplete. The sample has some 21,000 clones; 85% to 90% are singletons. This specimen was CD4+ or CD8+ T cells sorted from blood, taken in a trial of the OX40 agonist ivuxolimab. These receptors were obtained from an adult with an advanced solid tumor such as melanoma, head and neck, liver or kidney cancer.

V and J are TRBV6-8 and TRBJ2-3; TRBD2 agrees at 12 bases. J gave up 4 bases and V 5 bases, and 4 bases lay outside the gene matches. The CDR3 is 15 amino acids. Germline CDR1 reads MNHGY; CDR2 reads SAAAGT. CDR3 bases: TGTGCCAGCAGTCTGACTAGCGGGAGTTCAGATACGCAGTATTTT. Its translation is CASSLTSGSSDTQYF.

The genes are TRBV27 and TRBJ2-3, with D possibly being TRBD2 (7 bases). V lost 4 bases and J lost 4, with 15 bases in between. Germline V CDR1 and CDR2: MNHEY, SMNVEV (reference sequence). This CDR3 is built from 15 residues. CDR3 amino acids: CASSWGGTTADTQYF. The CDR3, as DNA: TGTGCCAGCAGTTGGGGGGGGACAACGGCAGATACGCAGTATTTT.

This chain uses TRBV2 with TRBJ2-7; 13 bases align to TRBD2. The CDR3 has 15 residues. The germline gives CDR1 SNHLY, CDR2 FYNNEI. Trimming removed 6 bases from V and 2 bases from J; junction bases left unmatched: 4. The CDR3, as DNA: TGTGCCAGCAGCGGCGGGACTAGCGGGGCCTACGAGCAGTACTTC. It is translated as CASSGGTSGAYEQYF.

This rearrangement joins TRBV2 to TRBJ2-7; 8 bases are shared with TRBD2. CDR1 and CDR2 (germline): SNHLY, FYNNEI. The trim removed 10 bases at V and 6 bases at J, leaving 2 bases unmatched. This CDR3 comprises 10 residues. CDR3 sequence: CANRGGEQYF. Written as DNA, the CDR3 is TGTGCCAACCGGGGGGGCGAGCAGTACTTC.

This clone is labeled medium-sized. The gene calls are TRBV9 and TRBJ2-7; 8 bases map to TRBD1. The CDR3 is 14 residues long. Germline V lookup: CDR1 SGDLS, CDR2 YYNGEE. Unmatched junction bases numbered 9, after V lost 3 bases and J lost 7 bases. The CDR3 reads CASSDRDRLGEQYF. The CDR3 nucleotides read TGTGCCAGCAGCGACCGGGACAGGTTAGGAGAGCAGTACTTC.

For the CDR3, the DNA is TGCGCCAGCAGCCAAGCGGGACAGGGATACGAGCAGTACTTC. It translates to CASSQAGQGYEQYF. J is TRBJ2-7 and V is TRBV4-3; 9 nucleotides line up with TRBD1. The CDR3 spans 14 residues. CDR1 and CDR2 (germline): LGHNA, YSLEER. Trimming removed 1 base from V and 4 bases from J; junction bases left unmatched: 2.

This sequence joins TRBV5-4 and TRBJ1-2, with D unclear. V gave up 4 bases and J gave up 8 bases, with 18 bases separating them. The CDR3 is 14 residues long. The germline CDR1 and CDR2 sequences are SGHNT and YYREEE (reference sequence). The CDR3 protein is CASSRAPDSMGYTF. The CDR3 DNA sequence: TGTGCCAGCAGCAGGGCCCCGGATTCTATGGGCTACACCTTC.

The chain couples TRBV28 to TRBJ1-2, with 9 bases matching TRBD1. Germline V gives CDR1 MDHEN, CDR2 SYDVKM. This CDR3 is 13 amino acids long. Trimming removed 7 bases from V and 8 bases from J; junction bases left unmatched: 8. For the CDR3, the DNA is TGTGCCAGCAAATTCACAGGGGGCGTCGGCTACACCTTC. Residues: CASKFTGGVGYTF.

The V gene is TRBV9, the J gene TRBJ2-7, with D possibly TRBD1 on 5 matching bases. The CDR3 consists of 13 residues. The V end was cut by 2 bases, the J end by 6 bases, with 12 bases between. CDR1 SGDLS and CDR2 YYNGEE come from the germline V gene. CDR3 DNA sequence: TGTGCCAGCAGCGTTTCAGGGCTGGGCGAGCAGTACTTC. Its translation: CASSVSGLGEQYF.

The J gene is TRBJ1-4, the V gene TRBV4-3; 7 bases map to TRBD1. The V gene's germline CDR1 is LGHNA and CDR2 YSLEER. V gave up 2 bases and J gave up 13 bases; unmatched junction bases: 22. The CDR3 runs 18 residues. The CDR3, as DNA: TGCGCCAGCAGCCAAAACCCCGCAGGGGGTGCTGTTAATGTGGCACTGTTTTTT. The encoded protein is CASSQNPAGGAVNVALFF.

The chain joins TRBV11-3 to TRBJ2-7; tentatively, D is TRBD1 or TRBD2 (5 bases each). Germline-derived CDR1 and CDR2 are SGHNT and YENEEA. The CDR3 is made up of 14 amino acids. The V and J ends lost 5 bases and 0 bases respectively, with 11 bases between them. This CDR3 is CASSPRDGSYEQYF. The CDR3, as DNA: TGTGCCAGCAGCCCCCGGGACGGCTCCTACGAGCAGTACTTC.

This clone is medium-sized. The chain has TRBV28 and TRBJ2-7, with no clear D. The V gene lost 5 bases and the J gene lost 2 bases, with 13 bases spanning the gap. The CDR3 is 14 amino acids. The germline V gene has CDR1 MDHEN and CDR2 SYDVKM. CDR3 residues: CASSPVLRTYEQYF. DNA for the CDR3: TGTGCCAGCAGTCCCGTATTGCGGACCTACGAGCAGTACTTC.

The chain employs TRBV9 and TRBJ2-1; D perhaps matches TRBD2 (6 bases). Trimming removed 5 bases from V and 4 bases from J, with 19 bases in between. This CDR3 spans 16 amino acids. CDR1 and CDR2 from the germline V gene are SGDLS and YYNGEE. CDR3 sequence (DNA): TGTGCCAGCAGTCCAAGGAGGGACTTACCATACAATGAGCAGTTCTTC. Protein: CASSPRRDLPYNEQFF. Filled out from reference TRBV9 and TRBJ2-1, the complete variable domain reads DSGVTQTPKHLITATGQRVTLRCSPRSGDLSVYWYQQSLDQGLQFLIQYYNGEERAKGNILERFSAQQFPDLHSELNLSSLELGDSALYFCASSPRRDLPYNEQFFGPGTRLTVL.

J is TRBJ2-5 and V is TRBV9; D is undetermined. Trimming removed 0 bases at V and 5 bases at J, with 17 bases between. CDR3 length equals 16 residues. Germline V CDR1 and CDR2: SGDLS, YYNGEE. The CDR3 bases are TGTGCCAGCAGCGTAGCTCCCTGGGCGGCCGAGGAGACCCAGTACTTC. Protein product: CASSVAPWAAEETQYF.